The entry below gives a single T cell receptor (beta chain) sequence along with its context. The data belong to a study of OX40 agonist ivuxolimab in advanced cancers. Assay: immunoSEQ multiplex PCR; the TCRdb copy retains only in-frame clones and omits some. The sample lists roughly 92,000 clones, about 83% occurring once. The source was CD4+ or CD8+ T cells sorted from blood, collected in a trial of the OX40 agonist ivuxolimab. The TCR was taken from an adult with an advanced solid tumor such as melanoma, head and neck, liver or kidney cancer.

The CDR3 sequence is CASSLGGGSNYGYTF. The CDR3, as DNA: TGCGCCAGCAGCTTGGGAGGTGGATCTAACTATGGCTACACCTTC. The chain combines TRBV5-1 with TRBJ1-2; D is ambiguous. V was clipped by 0 bases and J by 0 bases, with 9 bases between them. The CDR3 length is 15 residues. In germline, CDR1 is SGHRS, CDR2 YFSETQ.